Listed below are T cell receptor beta chains from one sample, sequenced in a study of T cell responses to AZD1222 COVID-19 vaccine. Only in-frame clones appear in the TCRdb table, and some are missing; sequencing was by immunoSEQ multiplex PCR. Among approximately 110,000 clones listed, over 85% were seen once. This material consisted of peripheral blood, taken on day 0 of AZD1222 vaccination. The origin of the receptors is an adult in good health. CDR3s include the opening cysteine and the closing phenylalanine or tryptophan. Each record gives: D gene, V gene, J gene, clone size, CDR3 protein, CDR3 DNA. A D gene is named only where the DNA matches it firmly. Clone size is given for some rows only: seen once, a few or many times, or a class if the clone is expanded.

-	TRBV27	TRBJ1-5	-	CASSRNSNQPQHF	TGTGCCAGCAGTCGTAATAGCAATCAGCCCCAGCATTTT
-	TRBV5-1	TRBJ1-5	-	CASSLTAGDNQPQHF	TGCGCCAGCAGCTTGACGGCAGGGGACAATCAGCCCCAGCATTTT
-	TRBV5-5	TRBJ1-5	-	CASSSLGRPQHF	TGTGCCAGCAGCTCCCTTGGGAGGCCCCAGCATTTT
-	TRBV7-2	TRBJ2-7	once	CASSLSRTEYEQYF	TGTGCCAGCAGCTTATCCAGGACTGAATACGAGCAGTACTTC
-	TRBV27	TRBJ1-1	-	CASSLWAGGGTEAFF	TGTGCCAGCAGTTTATGGGCTGGTGGTGGGACGGAAGCTTTCTTT
-	TRBV9	TRBJ1-5	-	CASSAGAVNQPQHF	TGTGCCAGCAGCGCAGGGGCAGTGAATCAGCCCCAGCATTTT
-	TRBV6-5	TRBJ1-2	-	CASKLDSGYTF	TGTGCCAGCAAATTAGACAGCGGCTACACCTTC
-	TRBV7-9	TRBJ2-7	-	CASSLTRLESSYEQYF	TGTGCCAGCAGCCTCACTCGCTTGGAAAGCTCCTACGAGCAGTACTTC
-	TRBV11-2	TRBJ2-1	-	CASSPPGVGPYNEQFF	TGTGCCAGCAGCCCCCCCGGGGTCGGGCCCTACAATGAGCAGTTCTTC
-	TRBV28	TRBJ2-7	-	CASSPPSYRSAYEQYF	TGTGCCAGCAGTCCCCCCTCCTACAGGTCAGCCTACGAGCAGTACTTC
-	TRBV28	TRBJ2-7	-	CASSTSWSYEQYF	TGTGCCAGCAGCACTAGTTGGTCCTACGAGCAGTACTTC
TRBD1	TRBV9	TRBJ2-7	-	CASSVPGGTGFAYEQYF	TGTGCCAGCAGCGTCCCCGGCGGGACAGGGTTCGCCTACGAGCAGTACTTC
-	TRBV7-9	TRBJ1-6	-	CASSLVGSGNSPLHF	TGTGCCAGCAGCTTAGTGGGGTCTGGCAATTCACCCCTCCACTTT
-	TRBV11-3	TRBJ1-1	-	CASSLAPNTEAFF	TGTGCCAGCAGCTTAGCACCGAACACTGAAGCTTTCTTT
-	TRBV19	TRBJ1-2	-	CASSSAWGGEGYTF	TGTGCCAGTAGTTCGGCCTGGGGCGGGGAGGGCTACACCTTC
-	TRBV15	TRBJ1-1	-	CATSRDGGAEAFF	TGTGCCACCAGCAGAGACGGGGGGGCTGAAGCTTTCTTT
-	TRBV19	TRBJ1-5	-	CASSKVGGWSESNQPQHF	TGTGCCAGTAGCAAGGTCGGGGGGTGGTCGGAGAGCAATCAGCCCCAGCATTTT
TRBD2	TRBV19	TRBJ2-2	-	CASRRRGVTGELFF	TGTGCCAGTAGAAGGCGGGGGGTTACCGGGGAGCTGTTTTTT
TRBD2	TRBV7-9	TRBJ2-1	-	CASKSRVAGVTVNEQFF	TGTGCCTCAAAATCTCGAGTAGCGGGAGTGACGGTGAATGAGCAGTTCTTC
TRBD2	TRBV7-6	TRBJ2-3	-	CASSFLSGGWYF	TGTGCCAGCAGCTTTCTCAGCGGGGGGTGGTATTTT
-	TRBV4-3	TRBJ2-2	-	CASSQEIQGLVSGELFF	TGCGCCAGCAGCCAAGAGATACAGGGACTCGTTTCCGGGGAGCTGTTTTTT
-	TRBV12-3/TRBV12-4	TRBJ1-4	-	CASRDNDNEKLFF	TGTGCCAGCAGAGATAATGATAATGAAAAACTGTTTTTT
-	TRBV6-2/TRBV6-3	TRBJ2-1	-	CASSVGHPPGVNEQFF	TGTGCCAGCAGTGTGGGACACCCGCCGGGGGTCAATGAGCAGTTCTTC
-	TRBV27	TRBJ1-3	once	CASSAGSGNTIYF	TGTGCCAGCAGTGCGGGCTCTGGAAACACCATATATTTT
TRBD2	TRBV11-3	TRBJ2-7	once	CASSSGTSDLTLHEQYF	TGTGCCAGCAGCTCCGGGACTAGCGATCTCACGCTACACGAGCAGTACTTC
-	TRBV18	TRBJ1-1	-	CASSEPLGTEAFF	TGTGCCAGCTCAGAGCCTTTAGGCACTGAAGCTTTCTTT
TRBD1	TRBV5-4	TRBJ1-3	-	CASSTGTGSGNTIYF	TGTGCCAGCAGCACCGGGACAGGATCTGGAAACACCATATATTTT
-	TRBV13	TRBJ1-5	-	CASEPVGDLDHQPQHF	TGTGCCAGCGAACCAGTTGGGGACCTAGACCATCAGCCCCAGCATTTT
-	TRBV27	TRBJ1-1	-	CASSLWGSGNTEAFF	TGTGCCAGCAGCCTTTGGGGGAGTGGGAACACTGAAGCTTTCTTT
TRBD2	TRBV19	TRBJ2-1	once	CASSPSGLEYNEQFF	TGTGCCAGTAGTCCTAGCGGGCTAGAATACAATGAGCAGTTCTTC
TRBD1	TRBV2	TRBJ1-1	-	CASRLTGVKDTEAFF	TGTGCCAGCAGATTAACAGGGGTGAAAGACACTGAAGCTTTCTTT
-	TRBV4-3	TRBJ1-3	-	CASSPGQSSGNTIYF	TGCGCCAGCAGCCCAGGGCAGAGCTCTGGAAACACCATATATTTT
TRBD2	TRBV7-9	TRBJ2-1	-	CASSTTGGYEQFF	TGTGCCAGCAGCACTACGGGGGGGTACGAGCAGTTCTTC
-	TRBV5-1	TRBJ2-3	-	CASRIGGGTDTQYF	TGCGCCAGCAGGATTGGAGGGGGAACAGATACGCAGTATTTT
-	TRBV6-1	TRBJ2-1	-	CASSDGVVSYNEQFF	TGTGCCAGCAGTGATGGGGTTGTCTCCTACAATGAGCAGTTCTTC
TRBD1	TRBV19	TRBJ1-2	-	CASMGQGSYGYTF	TGTGCCAGTATGGGACAGGGAAGCTATGGCTACACCTTC